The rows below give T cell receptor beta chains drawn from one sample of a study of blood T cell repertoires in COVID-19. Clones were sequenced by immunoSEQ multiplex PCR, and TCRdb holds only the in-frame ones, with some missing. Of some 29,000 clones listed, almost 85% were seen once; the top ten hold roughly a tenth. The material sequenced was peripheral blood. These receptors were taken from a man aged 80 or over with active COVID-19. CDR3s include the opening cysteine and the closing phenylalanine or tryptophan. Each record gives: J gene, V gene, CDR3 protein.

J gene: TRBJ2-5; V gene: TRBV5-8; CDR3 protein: CASSDSLKQETQYF
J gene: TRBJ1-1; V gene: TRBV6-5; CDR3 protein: CASSYGTGGKNTEAFF
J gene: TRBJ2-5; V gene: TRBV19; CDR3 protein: CASSIGREETQYF
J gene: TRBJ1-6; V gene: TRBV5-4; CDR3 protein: CASRRGGYNSPLHF
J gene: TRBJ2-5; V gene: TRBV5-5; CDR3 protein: CASSSIHNRDSLRAQYF
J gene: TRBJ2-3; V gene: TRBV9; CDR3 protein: CASSVRLGSGTDTQYF
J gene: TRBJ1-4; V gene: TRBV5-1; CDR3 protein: CASPPPPDTNEKLFF
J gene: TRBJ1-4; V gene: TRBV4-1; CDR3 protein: CASSQDRGTGTTAANEKLFF
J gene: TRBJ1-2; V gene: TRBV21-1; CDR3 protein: CASSKAAILRGYTF
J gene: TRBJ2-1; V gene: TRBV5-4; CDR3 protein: CASSFGAGGYNEQFF
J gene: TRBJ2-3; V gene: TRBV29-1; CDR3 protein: CSFNPGLAGGGDTQYF
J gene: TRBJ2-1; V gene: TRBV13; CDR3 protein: CASSPPGQGFNEQFF
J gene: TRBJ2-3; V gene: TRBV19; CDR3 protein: CASTKGQGTDTQYF
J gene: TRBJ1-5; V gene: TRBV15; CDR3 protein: CATSRAQGLRPQHF
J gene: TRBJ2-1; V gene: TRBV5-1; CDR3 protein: CASSASGGAREQFF
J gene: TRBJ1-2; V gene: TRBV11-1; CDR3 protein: CASSPRDRGVPYGYTF
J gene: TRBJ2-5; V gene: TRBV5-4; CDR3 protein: CASSPGQGASETQYF
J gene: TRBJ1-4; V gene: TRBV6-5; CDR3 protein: CASSYTPLATNEKLFF
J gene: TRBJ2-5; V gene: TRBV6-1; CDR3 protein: CASSENTAKETQYF
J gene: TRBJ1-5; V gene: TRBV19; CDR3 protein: CASSRQGVSNQPQHF
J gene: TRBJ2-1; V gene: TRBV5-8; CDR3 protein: CASSLSGLAVSYNEQFF
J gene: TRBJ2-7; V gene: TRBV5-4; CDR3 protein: CASSSSVTYEQYF
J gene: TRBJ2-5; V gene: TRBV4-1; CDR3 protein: CASSRLAGTQETQYF
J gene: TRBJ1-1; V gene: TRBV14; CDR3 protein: CASSPQQNTEAFF
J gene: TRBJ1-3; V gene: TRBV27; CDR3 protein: CASSSTQGNSGNTIYF
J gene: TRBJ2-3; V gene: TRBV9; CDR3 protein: CASSVGLAGVGDTQYF
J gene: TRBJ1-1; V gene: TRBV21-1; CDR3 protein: CATGGQGVLGTEAFF
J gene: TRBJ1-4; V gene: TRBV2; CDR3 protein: CASKRTGGGEKLFF
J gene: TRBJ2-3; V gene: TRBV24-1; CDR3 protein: CATSDPGTSGENTQYF
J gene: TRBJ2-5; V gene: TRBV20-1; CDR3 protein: CSASKSGATQYF
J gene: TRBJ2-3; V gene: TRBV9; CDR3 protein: CASTWDYRTDTQYF
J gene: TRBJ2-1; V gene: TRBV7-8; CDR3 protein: CASSRQEGGGSYNEQFF
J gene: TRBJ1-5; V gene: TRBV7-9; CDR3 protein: CASSPGQGNQPQHF
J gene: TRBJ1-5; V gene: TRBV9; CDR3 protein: CASSRGYSNQPQHF
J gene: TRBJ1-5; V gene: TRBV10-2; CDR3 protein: CASRPQGNQPQHF
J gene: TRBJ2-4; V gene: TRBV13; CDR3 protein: CASSPGTGTGRLADIQYF
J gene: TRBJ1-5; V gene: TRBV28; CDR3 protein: CASSQGLQPQHF
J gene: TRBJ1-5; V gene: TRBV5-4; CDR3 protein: CASSLFAGVGGNQPQHF
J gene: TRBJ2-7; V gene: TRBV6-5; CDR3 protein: CASRRDRGQDEQYF
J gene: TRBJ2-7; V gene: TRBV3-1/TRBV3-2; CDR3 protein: CASSHATQGSEQYF
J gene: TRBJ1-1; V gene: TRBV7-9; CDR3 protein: CASSQGRRMTEAFF
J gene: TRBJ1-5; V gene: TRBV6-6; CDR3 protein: CASSKEGSNQPQHF
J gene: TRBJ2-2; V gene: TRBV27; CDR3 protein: CASSLAGRGGELFF
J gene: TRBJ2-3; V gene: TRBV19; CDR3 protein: CASSMGAGGLTDTQYF
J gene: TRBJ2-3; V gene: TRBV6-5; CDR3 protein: CATLFRLDTADTQYF
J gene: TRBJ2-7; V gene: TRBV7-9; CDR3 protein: CASSLGQDLPYEQYF
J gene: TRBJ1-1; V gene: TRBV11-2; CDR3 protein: CASSLGAANTEAFF
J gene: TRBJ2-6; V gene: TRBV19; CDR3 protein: CASSIAYLSSGANVLTF